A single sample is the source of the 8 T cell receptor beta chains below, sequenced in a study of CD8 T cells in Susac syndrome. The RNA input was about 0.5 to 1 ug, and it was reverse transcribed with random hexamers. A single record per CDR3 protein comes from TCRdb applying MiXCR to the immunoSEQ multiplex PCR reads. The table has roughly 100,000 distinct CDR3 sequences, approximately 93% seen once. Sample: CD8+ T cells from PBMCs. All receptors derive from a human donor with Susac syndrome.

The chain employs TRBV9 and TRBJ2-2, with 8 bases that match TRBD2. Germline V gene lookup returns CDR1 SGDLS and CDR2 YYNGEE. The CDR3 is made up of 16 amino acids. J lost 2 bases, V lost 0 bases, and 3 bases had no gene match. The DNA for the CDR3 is TGTGCCAGCAGCGTAGTAGCGGGGATCAACACCGGGGAGCTGTTTTTT. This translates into CASSVVAGINTGELFF.

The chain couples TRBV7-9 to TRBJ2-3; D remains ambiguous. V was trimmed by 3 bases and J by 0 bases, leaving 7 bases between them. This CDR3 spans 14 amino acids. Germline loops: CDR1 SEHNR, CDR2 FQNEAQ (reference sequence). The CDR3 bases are TGTGCCAGCAGCTTGGTGACTAGCACAGATACGCAGTATTTT. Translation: CASSLVTSTDTQYF.

Here the CDR3 reads CASSSGAEVETQYF. The CDR3 DNA reads as TGTGCCAGCAGCTCGGGGGCCGAGGTTGAGACCCAGTACTTC. The chain joins TRBV13 to TRBJ2-5, with D perhaps being TRBD1 or TRBD2 (6 bases each). The germline V gene encodes CDR1 PRHDT and CDR2 FYEKMQ (reference sequence). V lost 4 bases and J lost 5, with 14 bases in between. This CDR3 contains 14 residues.

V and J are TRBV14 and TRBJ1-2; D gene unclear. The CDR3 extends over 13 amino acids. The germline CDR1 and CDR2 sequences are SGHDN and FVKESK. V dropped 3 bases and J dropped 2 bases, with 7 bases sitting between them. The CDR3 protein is CASSQDRNYGYTF. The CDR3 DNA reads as TGTGCCAGCAGCCAGGATAGGAACTATGGCTACACCTTC.

This CDR3 is CASSQSTRNTDTQYF. In DNA form, the CDR3 reads TGCGCCAGCAGTCAATCGACCAGAAACACAGATACGCAGTATTTT. The genes are TRBV23-1 and TRBJ2-3; D call uncertain. TRBV23-1 is treated as an ORF (open reading frame) with a function not yet certain. Between the trimmed V and J ends, which lost 0 bases and 2 bases, there was a span of 9 bases. There are 15 residues in the CDR3.

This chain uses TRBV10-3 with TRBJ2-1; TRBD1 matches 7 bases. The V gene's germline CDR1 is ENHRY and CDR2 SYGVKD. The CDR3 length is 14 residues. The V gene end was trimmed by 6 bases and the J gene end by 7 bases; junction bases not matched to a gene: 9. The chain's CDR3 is CAIRQPGQTNEQFF. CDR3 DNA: TGTGCCATCAGGCAACCGGGACAGACTAATGAGCAGTTCTTC.

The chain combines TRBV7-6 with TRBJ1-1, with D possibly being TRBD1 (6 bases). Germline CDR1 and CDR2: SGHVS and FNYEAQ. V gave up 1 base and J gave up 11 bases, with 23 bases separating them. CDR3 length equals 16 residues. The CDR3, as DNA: TGTGCCAGCAGCTTAGACCACAGGGTGGACCTGAAGGAGGCTTTCTTT. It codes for CASSLDHRVDLKEAFF.

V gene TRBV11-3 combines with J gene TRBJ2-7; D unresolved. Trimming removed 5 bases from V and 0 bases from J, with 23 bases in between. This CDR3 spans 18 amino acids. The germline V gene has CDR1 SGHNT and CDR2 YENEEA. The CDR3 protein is CASSQPTLRRLSSYEQYF. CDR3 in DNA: TGTGCCAGCAGCCAACCTACTCTTCGGCGGCTGAGCTCCTACGAGCAGTACTTC.